One sample yielded the 12 T cell receptor beta chains listed below, sequenced in a study of blood T cell repertoires in COVID-19. Libraries were prepared by immunoSEQ multiplex PCR; TCRdb keeps only in-frame clonotypes and omits some of them. This table holds 130,000 to 150,000 clones, approximately 80% found once. The sequencing input was peripheral blood. The receptor set was obtained from a human donor with acute or convalescent COVID-19. The donor label of this sample is uncertain.

The chain links TRBV10-3 to TRBJ1-3, with unresolved D. V gave up 6 bases and J gave up 2 bases, with 5 bases separating them. Germline V gene data show CDR1 as ENHRY and CDR2 as SYGVKD. The CDR3 has 12 residues. CDR3 coding DNA: TGTGCCATCAGCCCTCCTGGAAACACCATATATTTT. It encodes CAISPPGNTIYF.

The chain joins TRBV10-3 to TRBJ1-4; possibly TRBD1 for D (6 bases). CDR3 size: 14 residues. Germline-derived CDR1 and CDR2 are ENHRY and SYGVKD. V was cut by 4 bases and J by 5 bases, with 11 bases left in between. The CDR3 nucleotides are TGTGCCATCAGTGCGCAGGGGTTAAATGAAAAACTGTTTTTT. Translation gives CAISAQGLNEKLFF.

This chain connects TRBV6-1 to TRBJ1-1; TRBD1 matches at 7 bases. The ends lost 3 bases at V and 6 bases at J; junction bases unmatched: 10. This CDR3 contains 15 residues. Looked up from germline, CDR1 is MNHNS and CDR2 is SASEGT. CDR3 DNA sequence: TGTGCCAGCAGTGAGGGACAGTTCGTTGGGGCTGAAGCTTTCTTT. Translated, it gives CASSEGQFVGAEAFF.

V and J are TRBV5-1 and TRBJ1-5; TRBD1 matches 10 bases. The CDR3 covers 15 residues. CDR1 and CDR2 (germline): SGHRS, YFSETQ. J gave up 7 bases and V 5 bases, and 9 bases lay outside the gene matches. The CDR3 here is CASSSVPGQGQPQHF. The CDR3 DNA reads TGCGCCAGCAGTAGCGTCCCGGGACAGGGGCAGCCCCAGCATTTT.

The chain joins TRBV3-1 (or the pseudogene TRBV3-2) to TRBJ2-1; 8 bases are a match to TRBD2. This CDR3 region has 18 residues. The J segment lost 2 bases and the V segment lost 0 bases, leaving 9 bases of the junction unmatched. Germline V gene lookup returns CDR1 LGHDT and CDR2 YNNKEL (reference sequence). The CDR3, as DNA: TGTGCCAGCAGCCAAGATTTGGGGCCAGCGGGGGCCTACAATGAGCAGTTCTTC. Translated, it gives CASSQDLGPAGAYNEQFF.

The rearrangement uses TRBV12-5 and TRBJ2-1, with TRBD2 matching over 12 bases. The CDR3 has 14 amino acids. Germline V gives CDR1 LGHNT, CDR2 FRNRAP. J gave up 9 bases and V 5 bases, and 5 bases lay outside the gene matches. CDR3 sequence (DNA): TGTGCTAGTGGTCCTTTACTAGCGGGGGGTGAGCAGTTCTTC. This encodes CASGPLLAGGEQFF. The complete variable domain, with remaining parts taken from reference TRBV12-5 and TRBJ2-1, reads DARVTQTPRHKVTEMGQEVTMRCQPILGHNTVFWYRQTMMQGLELLAYFRNRAPLDDSGMPKDRFSAEMPDATLATLKIQPSEPRDSAVYFCASGPLLAGGEQFFGPGTRLTVL.

This chain joins TRBV14 and TRBJ2-3; 8 nucleotides match TRBD1. The CDR3 length is 17 residues. Germline V gene data show CDR1 as SGHDN and CDR2 as FVKESK. After removal of 3 bases from V and 1 base from J, the junction contained 9 bases not matched to a gene. This CDR3 is CASSHGSTGGRTDTQYF. DNA for the CDR3: TGTGCCAGCAGCCACGGTTCAACAGGGGGTCGCACAGATACGCAGTATTTT.

This CDR3 is CASSSGGGPVFPNTEAFF. Written as DNA, the CDR3 is TGCGCCAGCAGCTCCGGGGGAGGGCCCGTCTTTCCAAACACTGAAGCTTTCTTT. The chain joins TRBV5-1 to TRBJ1-1; maybe TRBD1 (5 bases). Trimming shortened V by 3 bases and J by 2 bases, and 23 bases separated the two germline ends. The CDR3 length is 18 residues. CDR1 and CDR2 from the germline V gene are SGHRS and YFSETQ. Filled out from reference TRBV5-1 and TRBJ1-1, the complete variable domain reads KAGVTQTPRYLIKTRGQQVTLSCSPISGHRSVSWYQQTPGQGLQFLFEYFSETQRNKGNFPGRFSGRQFSNSRSEMNVSTLELGDSALYLCASSSGGGPVFPNTEAFFGQGTRLTVV.

In regard to this clone: A clone one base away is much larger, so this may be a read error. The J gene is TRBJ1-1, the V gene TRBV11-3; no definite D call. CDR3 length: 13 amino acids. Germline CDR1 is SGHNT and CDR2 is YENEEA. The V gene lost 1 base and the J gene lost 1 base, with 4 bases spanning the gap. Here the CDR3 DNA reads TGTGCCAGCAGCTTAGGCAGGAACACTGAAGCTTTCTTT. This sequence encodes CASSLGRNTEAFF.

The V and J genes are TRBV5-1 and TRBJ2-1, with D possibly TRBD2 on 6 matching bases. The germline gives CDR1 SGHRS, CDR2 YFSETQ. The CDR3 has 14 amino acids. Trimming left V 4 bases short and J 5 bases short, with 13 bases between. CDR3 protein: CASSPGGADNEQFF. The CDR3 coding sequence is TGCGCCAGCAGCCCCGGGGGAGCGGACAATGAGCAGTTCTTC.

The gene calls are TRBV7-9 and TRBJ2-7; weak D call: TRBD1 (6 bases). The CDR3 is 15 amino acids. V dropped 3 bases and J dropped 0 bases, with 12 bases sitting between them. CDR1 is SEHNR and CDR2 is FQNEAQ in the germline V gene (reference sequence). The CDR3 DNA reads TGTGCCAGCAGCTTGGGGCAGGGGCACTCCTACGAGCAGTACTTC. The encoded protein is CASSLGQGHSYEQYF.

A few counts support this clone. The V and J genes are TRBV7-9 and TRBJ2-1, with 7 bases that match TRBD1. The trim removed 5 bases at V and 8 bases at J, leaving 6 bases unmatched. CDR3 size: 13 residues. Germline loops: CDR1 SEHNR, CDR2 FQNEAQ (reference sequence). CDR3: CASSTTGSHEQFF. As DNA, the CDR3 is TGTGCCAGCAGCACGACAGGGTCCCATGAGCAGTTCTTC. Full variable domain (remainder filled in from reference TRBV7-9 and TRBJ2-1): DTGVSQNPRHKITKRGQNVTFRCDPISEHNRLYWYRQTLGQGPEFLTYFQNEAQLEKSRLLSDRFSAERPKGSFSTLEIQRTEQGDSAMYLCASSTTGSHEQFFGPGTRLTVL.